This passage covers 10 T cell receptor beta chains from one sample sequenced in a study of neurological immune-mediated disorders. Using its own MiXCR run on the 5' RACE reads, TCRdb lists one record per CDR3 protein. The table shows about 38,000 distinct CDR3 sequences, with approximately 7% occurring only once. Source material: CD4+ T cells from blood. The origin of the receptors is a man aged 50-60 years in good health.

This clonotype was picked up many times. This chain connects TRBV7-2 to TRBJ1-2; tentatively, D is TRBD1 (6 bases). Germline V gives CDR1 SGHTA, CDR2 FQGNSA. The length of the CDR3 is 16 residues. V was trimmed by 6 bases and J by 3 bases, leaving 20 bases between them. The CDR3 protein is CASSYRSGGGHYGYTF. The CDR3 coding sequence is TGTGCCAGCAGTTACCGGTCCGGAGGGGGGCACTATGGCTACACCTTC.

This clonotype came up many times. J is TRBJ1-5 and V is TRBV12-3 or TRBV12-4, with a weak D call TRBD1 (6 bases). This CDR3 comprises 16 residues. The V and J ends lost 5 bases and 5 bases respectively, with 19 bases between them. In nucleotides, the CDR3 is TGTGCCAGCAGTCCTCATTCCACAGGGAACCATCAGCCCCAGCATTTT. Amino acids: CASSPHSTGNHQPQHF.

The chain uses TRBV7-2 and TRBJ2-7; the match to TRBD1 covers 8 bases. The CDR3 has 13 amino acids. Losses at the gene ends were 4 bases for V and 6 bases for J; bases not matched to a gene: 5. Per the germline V gene, CDR1 is SGHTA and CDR2 is FQGNSA. CDR3 bases: TGTGCCAGCAGCTACGGACAGGGTCGCGAGCAGTACTTC. Amino acid sequence: CASSYGQGREQYF. The full variable domain, completed using reference TRBV7-2 and TRBJ2-7, is GAGVSQSPSNKVTEKGKDVELRCDPISGHTALYWYRQSLGQGLEFLIYFQGNSAPDKSGLPSDRFSAERTGGSVSTLTIQRTQQEDSAVYLCASSYGQGREQYFGPGTRLTVT.

This clonotype was found many times. This rearrangement joins TRBV27 to TRBJ1-3; the D is unclear. Germline CDR1 MNHEY, CDR2 SMNVEV (reference sequence). The length of the CDR3 is 13 residues. V lost 6 bases to trimming and J lost 2 bases, with 8 bases between them. CDR3 DNA sequence: TGTGCCAGCAGGTCCAAGGCTGGAAACACCATATATTTT. Residues: CASRSKAGNTIYF.

This clonotype has at least ten counts. The chain combines TRBV25-1 with TRBJ2-1, with D perhaps TRBD1 (6 bases). The CDR3 spans 15 residues. V was pared by 4 bases and J by 1 base, with 11 bases between. The germline CDR1 and CDR2 sequences are MGHDK and SYGVNS. This chain's CDR3 is CASSATGFSYNEQFF. CDR3 DNA sequence: TGTGCCAGCAGTGCGACAGGCTTTTCCTACAATGAGCAGTTCTTC.

In its sample, this clonotype was seen many times. This chain links TRBV6-1 with TRBJ2-2; 11 positions agree with TRBD2. The CDR3 is 15 residues long. In germline, CDR1 is MNHNS, CDR2 SASEGT. Germline trimming cut 5 bases from V and 6 bases from J; bases unmatched to any gene: 5. Written as DNA, the CDR3 is TGTGCCAGCAGTATAGCGGGAGGGGTGCCCGGGGAGCTGTTTTTT. Amino acids: CASSIAGGVPGELFF.

This clonotype was seen at least ten times. This chain connects TRBV20-1 to TRBJ2-1, with D tentatively TRBD2 (6 bases). V dropped 5 bases and J dropped 3 bases, with 20 bases sitting between them. Germline V gene sequence: CDR1 DFQATT, CDR2 SNEGSKA (reference sequence). The CDR3 extends over 16 amino acids. The CDR3 region has the DNA TGCAGTGCTTCCCCCCCCGCGGGGAGGAACTACAATGAGCAGTTCTTC. Translation: CSASPPAGRNYNEQFF.

There are many counts of this clonotype. CDR3 protein: CASSLSSGELFF. In DNA, the CDR3 is TGTGCCAGCAGCTTGAGTAGCGGGGAGCTGTTTTTT. V and J are TRBV5-6 and TRBJ2-2; D unclear. The length of the CDR3 is 12 residues. V dropped 1 base and J dropped 7 bases, with 5 bases sitting between them. Per the germline V gene, CDR1 is SGHDT and CDR2 is YYEEEE.

This clonotype was seen at least ten times. The chain is built from TRBV6-5 and TRBJ2-7, with 8 bases matching TRBD1. CDR1 is MNHEY and CDR2 is SVGAGI in the germline V gene. CDR3 length equals 14 residues. The V segment lost 6 bases and the J segment 3 bases; nucleotides outside the gene matches: 7. CDR3 in DNA: TGTGCCAGCAGCAACGGACAGGGCCTCTACGAGCAGTACTTC. It translates to CASSNGQGLYEQYF.

This clonotype has ten or more counts. This chain joins TRBV10-3 and TRBJ2-3; D gene unclear. CDR1 and CDR2 from the germline V gene are ENHRY and SYGVKD. Trimming removed 6 bases from V and 1 base from J, with 17 bases in between. The CDR3 loop spans 16 amino acids. The CDR3 nucleotides read TGTGCCATCAGAAGTCGCCCGACGCCTGGCACAGATACGCAGTATTTT. Its translation is CAIRSRPTPGTDTQYF.